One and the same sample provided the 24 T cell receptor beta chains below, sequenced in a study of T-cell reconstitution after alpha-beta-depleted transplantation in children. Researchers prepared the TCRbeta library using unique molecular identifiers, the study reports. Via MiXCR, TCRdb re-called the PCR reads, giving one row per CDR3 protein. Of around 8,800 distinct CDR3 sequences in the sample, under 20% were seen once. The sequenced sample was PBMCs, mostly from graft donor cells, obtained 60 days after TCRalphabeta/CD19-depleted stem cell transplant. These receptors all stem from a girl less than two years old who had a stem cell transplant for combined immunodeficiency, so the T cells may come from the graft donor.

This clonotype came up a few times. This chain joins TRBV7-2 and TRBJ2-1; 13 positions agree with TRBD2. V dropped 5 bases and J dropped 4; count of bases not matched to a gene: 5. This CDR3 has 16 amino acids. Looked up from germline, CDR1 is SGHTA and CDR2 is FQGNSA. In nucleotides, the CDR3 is TGTGCCAGCAGCCCCAGGGGACTAGCGGGGTACAATGAGCAGTTCTTC. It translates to CASSPRGLAGYNEQFF.

As DNA, the CDR3 is TGTGCCAGCAGTGTAGGGCCTAGTGGGCAGTTCTTC. Amino acid sequence: CASSVGPSGQFF. The rearrangement uses TRBV2 and TRBJ2-1; D is ambiguous. Looked up from germline, CDR1 is SNHLY and CDR2 is FYNNEI. Trimming removed 4 bases at V and 12 bases at J, with 13 bases between. CDR3 length: 12 amino acids.

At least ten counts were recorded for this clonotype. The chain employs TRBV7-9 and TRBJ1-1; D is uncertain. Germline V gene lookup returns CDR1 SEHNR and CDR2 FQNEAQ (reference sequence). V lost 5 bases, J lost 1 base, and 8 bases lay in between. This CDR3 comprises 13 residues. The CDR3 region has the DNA TGTGCCAGCAGCCCCCCGGCGAACACTGAAGCTTTCTTT. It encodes CASSPPANTEAFF.

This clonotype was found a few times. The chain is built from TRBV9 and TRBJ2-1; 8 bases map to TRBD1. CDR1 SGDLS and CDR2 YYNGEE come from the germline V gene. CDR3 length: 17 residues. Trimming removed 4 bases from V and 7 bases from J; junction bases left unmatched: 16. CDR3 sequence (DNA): TGTGCCAGCAGCTCCTCATCGGACAGGGCCGTTGGGAATGAGCAGTTCTTC. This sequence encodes CASSSSSDRAVGNEQFF.

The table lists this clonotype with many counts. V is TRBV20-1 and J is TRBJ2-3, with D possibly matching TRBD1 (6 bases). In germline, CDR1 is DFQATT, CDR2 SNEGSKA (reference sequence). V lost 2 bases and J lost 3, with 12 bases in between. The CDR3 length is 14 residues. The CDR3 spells CSARTGQVTDTQYF. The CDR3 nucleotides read TGCAGTGCTAGAACAGGGCAGGTTACAGATACGCAGTATTTT.

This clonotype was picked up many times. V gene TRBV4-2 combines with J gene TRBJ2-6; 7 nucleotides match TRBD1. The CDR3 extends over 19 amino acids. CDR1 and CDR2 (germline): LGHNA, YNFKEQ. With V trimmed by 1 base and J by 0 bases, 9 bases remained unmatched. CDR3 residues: CASSQAAGTDLSGANVLTF. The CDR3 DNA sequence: TGTGCCAGCAGCCAAGCCGCCGGGACAGATCTCTCTGGGGCCAACGTCCTGACTTTC.

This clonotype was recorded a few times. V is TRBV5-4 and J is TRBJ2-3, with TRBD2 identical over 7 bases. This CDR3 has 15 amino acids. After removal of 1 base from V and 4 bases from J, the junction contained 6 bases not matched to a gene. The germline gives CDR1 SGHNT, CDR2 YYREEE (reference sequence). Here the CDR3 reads CASSLWTRGADTQYF. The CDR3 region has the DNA TGTGCCAGCAGCTTGTGGACCCGGGGGGCAGATACGCAGTATTTT.

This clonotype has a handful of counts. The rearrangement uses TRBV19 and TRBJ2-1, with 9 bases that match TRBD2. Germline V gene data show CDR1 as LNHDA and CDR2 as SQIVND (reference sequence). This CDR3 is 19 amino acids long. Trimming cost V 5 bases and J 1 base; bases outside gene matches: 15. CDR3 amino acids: CASSERYHGTSMSYNEQFF. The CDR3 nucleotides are TGTGCCAGTAGTGAACGTTACCATGGGACTAGCATGTCCTACAATGAGCAGTTCTTC.

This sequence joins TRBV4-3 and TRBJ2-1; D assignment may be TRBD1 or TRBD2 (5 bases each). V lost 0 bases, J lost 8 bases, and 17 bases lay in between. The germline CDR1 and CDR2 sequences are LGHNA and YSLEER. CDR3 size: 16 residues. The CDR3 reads CASSQDSGGSTDEQFF. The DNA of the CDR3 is TGCGCCAGCAGCCAAGATAGTGGGGGTTCTACCGATGAGCAGTTCTTC.

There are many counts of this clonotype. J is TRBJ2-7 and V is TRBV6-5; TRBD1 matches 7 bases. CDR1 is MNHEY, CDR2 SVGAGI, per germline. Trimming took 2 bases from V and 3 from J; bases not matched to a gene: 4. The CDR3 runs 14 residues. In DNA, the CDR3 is TGTGCCAGCAGTTACGACAGGGTCGGCTACGAGCAGTACTTC. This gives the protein CASSYDRVGYEQYF.

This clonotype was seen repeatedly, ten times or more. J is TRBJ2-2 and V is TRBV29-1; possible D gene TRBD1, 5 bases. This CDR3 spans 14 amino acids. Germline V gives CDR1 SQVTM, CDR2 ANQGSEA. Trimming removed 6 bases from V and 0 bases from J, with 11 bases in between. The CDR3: CSVTGVANTGELFF. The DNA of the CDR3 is TGCAGCGTCACAGGAGTCGCGAACACCGGGGAGCTGTTTTTT.

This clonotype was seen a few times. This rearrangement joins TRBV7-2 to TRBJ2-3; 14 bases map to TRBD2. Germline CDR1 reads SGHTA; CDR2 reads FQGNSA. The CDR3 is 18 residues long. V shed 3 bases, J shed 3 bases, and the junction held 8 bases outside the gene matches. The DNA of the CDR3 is TGTGCCAGCAGCTTCCGACTAGCGGGGGGGCGGAAGACAGATACGCAGTATTTT. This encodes CASSFRLAGGRKTDTQYF.

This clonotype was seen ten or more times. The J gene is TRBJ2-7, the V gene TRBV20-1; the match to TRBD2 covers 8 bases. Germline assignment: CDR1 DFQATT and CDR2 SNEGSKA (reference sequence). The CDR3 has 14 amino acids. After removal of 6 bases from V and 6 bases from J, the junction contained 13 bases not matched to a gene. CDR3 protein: CSAGSGGLGFEQYF. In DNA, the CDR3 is TGCAGTGCCGGGTCTGGGGGACTAGGGTTCGAGCAGTACTTC.

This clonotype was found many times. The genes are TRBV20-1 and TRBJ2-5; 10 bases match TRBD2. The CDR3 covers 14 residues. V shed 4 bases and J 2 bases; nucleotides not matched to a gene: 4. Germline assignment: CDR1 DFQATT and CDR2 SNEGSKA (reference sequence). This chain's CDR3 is CSATFSGGQETQYF. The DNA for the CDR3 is TGCAGTGCTACGTTTAGCGGGGGGCAAGAGACCCAGTACTTC.

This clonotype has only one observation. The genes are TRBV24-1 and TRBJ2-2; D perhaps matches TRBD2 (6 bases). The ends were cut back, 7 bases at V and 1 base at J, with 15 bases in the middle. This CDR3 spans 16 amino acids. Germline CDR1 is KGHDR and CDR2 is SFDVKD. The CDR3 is CATSPQGRGNTGELFF. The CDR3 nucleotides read TGTGCCACCAGCCCCCAAGGGCGGGGGAACACCGGGGAGCTGTTTTTT.

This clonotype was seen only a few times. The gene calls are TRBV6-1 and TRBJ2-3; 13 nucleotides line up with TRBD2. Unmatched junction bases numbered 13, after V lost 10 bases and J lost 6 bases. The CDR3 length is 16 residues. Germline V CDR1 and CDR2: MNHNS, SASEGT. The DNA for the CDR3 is TGTGCCATCGCCTTTCGACTAGCGGGGGGTTCGGATACGCAGTATTTT. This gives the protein CAIAFRLAGGSDTQYF.

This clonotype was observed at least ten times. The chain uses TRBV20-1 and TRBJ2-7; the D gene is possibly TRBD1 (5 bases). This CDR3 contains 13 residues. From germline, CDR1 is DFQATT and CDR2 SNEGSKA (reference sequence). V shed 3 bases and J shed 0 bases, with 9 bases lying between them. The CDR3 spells CSASLDISYEQYF. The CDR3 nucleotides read TGCAGTGCTAGCCTGGACATCTCCTACGAGCAGTACTTC.

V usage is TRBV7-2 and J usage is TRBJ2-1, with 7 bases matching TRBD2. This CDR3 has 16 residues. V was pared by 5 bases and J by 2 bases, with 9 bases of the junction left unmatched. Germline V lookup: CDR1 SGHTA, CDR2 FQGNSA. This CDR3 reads CASSPMSSGPYNEQFF. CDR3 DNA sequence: TGTGCCAGCAGCCCCATGTCTAGCGGACCCTACAATGAGCAGTTCTTC.

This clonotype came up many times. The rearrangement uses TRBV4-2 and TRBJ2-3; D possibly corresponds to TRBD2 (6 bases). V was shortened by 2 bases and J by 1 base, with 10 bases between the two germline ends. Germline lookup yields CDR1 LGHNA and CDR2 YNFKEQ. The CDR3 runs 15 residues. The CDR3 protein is CASSQPLAGTDTQYF. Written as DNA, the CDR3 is TGTGCCAGCAGCCAACCTTTAGCGGGCACAGATACGCAGTATTTT.

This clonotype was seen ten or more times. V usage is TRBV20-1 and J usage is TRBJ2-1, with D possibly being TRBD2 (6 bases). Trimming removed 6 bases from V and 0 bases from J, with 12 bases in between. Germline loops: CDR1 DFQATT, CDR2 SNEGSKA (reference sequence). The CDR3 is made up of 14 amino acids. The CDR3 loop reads CSAMEGSSYNEQFF. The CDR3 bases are TGCAGTGCGATGGAGGGGAGCTCCTACAATGAGCAGTTCTTC.

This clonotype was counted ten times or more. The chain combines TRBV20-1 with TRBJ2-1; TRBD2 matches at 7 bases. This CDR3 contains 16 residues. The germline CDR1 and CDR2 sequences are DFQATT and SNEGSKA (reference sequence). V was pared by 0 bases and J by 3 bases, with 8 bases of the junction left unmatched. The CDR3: CSARDGGEAYYNEQFF. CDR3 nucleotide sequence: TGCAGTGCTAGAGATGGGGGGGAGGCCTACTACAATGAGCAGTTCTTC.

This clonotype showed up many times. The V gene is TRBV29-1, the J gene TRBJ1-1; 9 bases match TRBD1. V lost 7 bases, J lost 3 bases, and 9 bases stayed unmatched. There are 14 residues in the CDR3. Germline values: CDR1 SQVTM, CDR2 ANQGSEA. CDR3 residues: CSAWTGEGDTEAFF. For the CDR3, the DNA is TGCAGCGCCTGGACAGGGGAGGGGGACACTGAAGCTTTCTTT. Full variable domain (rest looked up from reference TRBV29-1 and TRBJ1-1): SAVISQKPSRDICQRGTSLTIQCQVDSQVTMMFWYRQQPGQSLTLIATANQGSEATYESGFVIDKFPISRPNLTFSTLTVSNMSPEDSSIYLCSAWTGEGDTEAFFGQGTRLTVV.

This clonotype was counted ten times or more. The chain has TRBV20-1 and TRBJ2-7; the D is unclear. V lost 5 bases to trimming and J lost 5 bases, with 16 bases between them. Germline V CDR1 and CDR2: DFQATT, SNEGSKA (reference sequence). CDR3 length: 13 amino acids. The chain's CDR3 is CSAPPLLSHEQYF. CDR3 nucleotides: TGCAGTGCTCCCCCTCTTTTATCCCACGAGCAGTACTTC.

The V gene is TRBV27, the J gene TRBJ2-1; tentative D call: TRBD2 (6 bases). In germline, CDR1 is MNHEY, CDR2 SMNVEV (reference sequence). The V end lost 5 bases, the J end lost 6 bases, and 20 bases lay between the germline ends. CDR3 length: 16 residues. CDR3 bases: TGTGCCAGCAGTCGTCCACCGGGACTTATCCCCAATGAGCAGTTCTTC. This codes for CASSRPPGLIPNEQFF.